Listed here are 16 T cell receptor beta chains from one sample, sequenced in a study of molecular identifiers for immune sequencing clone quantification. TCRdb reprocessed the PCR reads via MiXCR and lists one record per CDR3 protein. The sample lists about 500,000 distinct CDR3 sequences, about 25% seen once, with around 0.8% in the top ten. Sequencing used naive CD8+ T cells from blood, with Jurkat cell RNA spiked in. The subset was: FACS-sorted CD8+CD4-CCR7+CD45RA+ naive T cells. The receptor source for this set is a human donor in good health. Some libraries in this study had Jurkat cell RNA spiked in.

This clonotype was picked up many times. This chain joins TRBV29-1 and TRBJ2-4, with D possibly TRBD1 on 5 matching bases. Per the germline V gene, CDR1 is SQVTM and CDR2 is ANQGSEA. V was clipped by 0 bases and J by 1 base, with 13 bases between them. This CDR3 comprises 16 residues. Here the CDR3 reads CSVEERGSRAKNIQYF. DNA of the CDR3: TGCAGCGTTGAAGAAAGGGGTTCGCGGGCCAAAAACATTCAGTACTTC.

V and J are TRBV27 and TRBJ1-1, with 8 positions matching TRBD1. Trimming took 4 bases from V and 4 from J; bases not matched to a gene: 14. This CDR3 has 17 amino acids. Looked up from germline, CDR1 is MNHEY and CDR2 is SMNVEV (reference sequence). For the CDR3, the DNA is TGTGCCAGCAGTTCGATCTTCCCGGGACAGGTTCCCACTGAAGCTTTCTTT. This codes for CASSSIFPGQVPTEAFF.

This clonotype was picked up a small number of times. This chain joins TRBV19 and TRBJ1-1; D remains ambiguous. The germline V gene has CDR1 LNHDA and CDR2 SQIVND (reference sequence). Trimming shortened V by 6 bases and J by 4 bases, and 9 bases separated the two germline ends. The CDR3 covers 12 residues. The CDR3 here is CASRAGPTEAFF. CDR3 in DNA: TGTGCCAGTAGGGCAGGCCCCACTGAAGCTTTCTTT.

This clonotype was recorded at least ten times. The V and J genes are TRBV27 and TRBJ2-7, with TRBD1 matching 9 bases. Germline loops: CDR1 MNHEY, CDR2 SMNVEV (reference sequence). The CDR3 extends over 15 amino acids. V shed 2 bases and J 7 bases; nucleotides not matched to a gene: 9. The DNA of the CDR3 is TGTGCCAGCAGTTTAATGGGACAGGGTTTTTGGGAGCAGTACTTC. Translated, it gives CASSLMGQGFWEQYF.

The gene calls are TRBV4-3 and TRBJ1-1, with D uncertain. The length of the CDR3 is 16 residues. Trimming removed 0 bases from V and 2 bases from J, with 13 bases in between. Germline values: CDR1 LGHNA, CDR2 YSLEER. CDR3 DNA sequence: TGCGCCAGCAGCCAAGATAGAAGAATGGACAACACTGAAGCTTTCTTT. Protein sequence: CASSQDRRMDNTEAFF.

The chain couples TRBV12-3 or TRBV12-4 to TRBJ1-4; 7 nucleotides agree with TRBD1. J was trimmed by 2 bases and V by 5 bases; bases with no gene match: 11. This CDR3 contains 17 residues. The CDR3 DNA reads as TGTGCCAGCAGTCCTCGCGGGCAGGGGGACACTAATGAAAAACTGTTTTTT. It specifies CASSPRGQGDTNEKLFF.

This clonotype was detected ten times or more. CDR3: CASSLWTGEVTGELFF. The CDR3 coding sequence is TGCGCCAGCAGCTTGTGGACAGGGGAGGTCACCGGGGAGCTGTTTTTT. J is TRBJ2-2 and V is TRBV5-1; TRBD1 matches 9 bases. The CDR3 sequence is 16 residues long. V shed 1 base and J 4 bases; nucleotides not matched to a gene: 5. Germline V CDR1 and CDR2: SGHRS, YFSETQ.

CDR3 DNA sequence: TGTGCCAGCAGCCCACTTTTGGACTCCTACGAGCAGTACTTC. Amino acids: CASSPLLDSYEQYF. The V call is TRBV7-2, the J call TRBJ2-7; D unclear. The CDR3 sequence is 14 residues long. Germline V CDR1 and CDR2: SGHTA, FQGNSA. V shed 5 bases and J shed 0 bases, with 11 bases lying between them.

This clonotype was found once. Being one base from a much bigger clone, this may be a read error. The CDR3 DNA reads as TGTGCCACCAGGGCTGCAACTAATGAAAAACCGTTTTTT. This translates into CATRAATNEKPFF. V is TRBV15 and J is TRBJ1-4; D call uncertain. Germline V gene data show CDR1 as LNHNV and CDR2 as YYDKDF (reference sequence). The CDR3 is 13 residues long.

With respect to this clonotype: The junction differs from germline at one of its ends, possibly a read error. The V call is TRBV4-3, the J call TRBJ2-1; 7 nucleotides align to TRBD1. Germline V lookup: CDR1 LGHNA, CDR2 YSLEER. The CDR3 has 18 residues. The CDR3 DNA reads TGCGCCAACAGCCAAGGACCGGTACAGGGGAGCTCCTACAATGAGCAGTTCTTC. It codes for CANSQGPVQGSSYNEQFF.

This clonotype has a handful of counts. The V call is TRBV4-1, the J call TRBJ2-1; 15 bases are shared with TRBD2. With 0 bases clipped from V and 9 bases from J, the junction kept 3 bases outside the gene matches. The CDR3 is 16 amino acids. The germline gives CDR1 MGHRA, CDR2 YSYEKL. The CDR3 here is CASSQDGLAGGPEQFF. The DNA for the CDR3 is TGCGCCAGCAGCCAAGACGGACTAGCGGGGGGGCCTGAGCAGTTCTTC.

About this clonotype itself: A much larger clone differs by one base, so this may be a read error. J is TRBJ1-1 and V is TRBV4-3, with D maybe TRBD1 (6 bases). Germline CDR1 LGHNA, CDR2 YSLEER. The CDR3 is 14 amino acids. Trimming took 4 bases from V and 10 from J, leaving 19 bases between them. DNA for the CDR3: TGCGCCAGCAGCCCAATACAGGGTTTCGCTGCAGCTTTCTTT. Amino acid sequence: CASSPIQGFAAAFF.

This clonotype was seen a handful of times. The chain links TRBV20-1 to TRBJ2-7, with TRBD2 matching over 12 bases. Germline V lookup: CDR1 DFQATT, CDR2 SNEGSKA (reference sequence). The CDR3 consists of 14 residues. Unmatched junction bases numbered 4, after V lost 6 bases and J lost 1 base. The CDR3 coding sequence is TGCAGTGCGTGGACTAGCGGGATGTCCTACGAGCAGTACTTC. Its translation: CSAWTSGMSYEQYF.

To note about this clonotype: No conserved phenylalanine or tryptophan ends this CDR3, so it is likely a read error. This chain connects TRBV7-9 to TRBJ1-5; 10 nucleotides line up with TRBD1. Trimming cost V 5 bases and J 0 bases; bases outside gene matches: 1. This CDR3 is built from 15 residues. CDR1 SEHNR and CDR2 FQNEAQ come from the germline V gene (reference sequence). CDR3 in DNA: TGTGCCAGCAGCCGGGACAGGGGTAGCAATCAGCCCCAGCATTCT. Residues: CASSRDRGSNQPQHS.

Regarding this clonotype: One end of the junction is discordant with germline, which a read error may explain. The rearrangement joins TRBV12-3 or TRBV12-4 to TRBJ2-1; 12 nucleotides line up with TRBD2. CDR3 length equals 15 residues. CDR3 loop: CASSLAGGRDNEQFF. CDR3 bases: TGTGCCAGCAGTCTAGCGGGGGGGAGAGACAATGAGCAGTTCTTC.

The chain joins TRBV30 to TRBJ2-1; D unresolved. Looked up from germline, CDR1 is GTSNPN and CDR2 is SVGIG (reference sequence). V was shortened by 4 bases and J by 2 bases, with 12 bases between the two germline ends. CDR3 length equals 14 residues. As DNA, the CDR3 is TGTGCCTGGACGCTATCTCAGCCCTACAATGAGCAGTTCTTC. It translates to CAWTLSQPYNEQFF. Combining the CDR3 with reference TRBV30 and TRBJ2-1 gives the whole variable domain SQTIHQWPATLVQPVGSPLSLECTVEGTSNPNLYWYRQAAGRGLQLLFYSVGIGQISSEVPQNLSASRPQDRQFILSSKKLLLSDSGFYLCAWTLSQPYNEQFFGPGTRLTVL.